The 18 T cell receptor beta chains below come from one sample, sequenced in a study of T cell responses to AZD1222 COVID-19 vaccine. Repertoires were generated with immunoSEQ multiplex PCR, while TCRdb's copy carries only in-frame clones and drops some. The repertoire holds roughly 200,000 clones, with around 94% as singletons. Sequenced here: peripheral blood, sampled 28 days after the second dose of the MenACWY control vaccine. Every receptor here comes from an adult who received the MenACWY meningococcal vaccine as a control.

This chain uses TRBV9 with TRBJ1-1; 7 bases line up with TRBD1. This CDR3 is 14 amino acids long. Germline V CDR1 and CDR2: SGDLS, YYNGEE. Trimming removed 4 bases from V and 5 bases from J; junction bases left unmatched: 8. CDR3: CASSLTGEGTEAFF. DNA for the CDR3: TGTGCCAGCAGCCTCACAGGGGAGGGTACTGAAGCTTTCTTT.

The chain combines TRBV7-8 with TRBJ2-7; D tentatively reads TRBD1 or TRBD2 (5 bases each). Germline-derived CDR1 and CDR2 are SGHVS and FQNEAQ. The CDR3 spans 13 residues. V lost 3 bases and J lost 5, with 11 bases in between. CDR3 bases: TGTGCCAGCAGCTTGGGGACCCTAGACGAGCAGTACTTC. Its translation is CASSLGTLDEQYF.

This clone occurred a few times. The chain carries TRBV6-1 and TRBJ2-7, with D hard to call. Germline values: CDR1 MNHNS, CDR2 SASEGT. This CDR3 has 14 residues. V shed 0 bases and J shed 5 bases, with 11 bases lying between them. CDR3 amino acids: CASSEALWWNEQYF. The CDR3 DNA follows: TGTGCCAGCAGTGAAGCGCTTTGGTGGAACGAGCAGTACTTC.

This chain joins TRBV4-2 and TRBJ2-7, with a possible D match to TRBD1 (5 bases). The V end was cut by 0 bases, the J end by 3 bases, with 15 bases between. CDR3 length equals 16 residues. The V gene's germline CDR1 is LGHNA and CDR2 YNFKEQ. Written as DNA, the CDR3 is TGTGCCAGCAGCCAAGAAATCGAGACAGCATTCTACGAGCAGTACTTC. Translation: CASSQEIETAFYEQYF.

V usage is TRBV7-9 and J usage is TRBJ1-6; unclear D gene. This CDR3 contains 15 residues. V shed 3 bases and J shed 5 bases, with 11 bases lying between them. CDR1 is SEHNR and CDR2 is FQNEAQ in the germline V gene (reference sequence). The CDR3 DNA is TGTGCCAGCAGCTTTGGAGGGCGCGATAATTCACCCCTCCACTTT. It encodes CASSFGGRDNSPLHF.

The chain is built from TRBV21-1 and TRBJ1-4; the D segment call TRBD1 is taken from the table without a DNA check. TRBV21-1 is a listed pseudogene. This CDR3 comprises 20 residues. The DNA for the CDR3 is TGTGCCAGCAGCATTCAGCGGACAGGGCGGCCCTGTGCGCTAAATGAAAAACTGTTTTTT. Translated, it gives CASSIQRTGRPCALNEKLFF.

This clone turned up a few times. The chain uses TRBV10-3 and TRBJ2-3; 12 bases align to TRBD2. CDR3 length equals 17 residues. Germline V gene sequence: CDR1 ENHRY, CDR2 SYGVKD. J lost 3 bases, V lost 10 bases, and 14 bases had no gene match. In DNA form, the CDR3 reads TGTGCCACGCAAACTAGCGGGGGGACAAGTAGGACAGATACGCAGTATTTT. Translating it yields CATQTSGGTSRTDTQYF.

The CDR3 reads CASRRLAVPYNEQFF. For the CDR3, the DNA is TGTGCCAGCAGGCGACTAGCGGTCCCCTACAATGAGCAGTTCTTC. The chain has TRBV11-1 and TRBJ2-1; 9 nucleotides line up with TRBD2. Germline CDR1 and CDR2: SGHAT and FQDESV (reference sequence). This CDR3 contains 15 residues. V was clipped by 6 bases and J by 2 bases; unmatched bases: 5.

As concerns this clone: Different DNA sequences within this sample yield the same CDR3. The V and J genes are TRBV7-7 and TRBJ2-2; TRBD2 agrees at 11 bases. Germline-derived CDR1 and CDR2 are SSHAT and FNYEAQ (reference sequence). This CDR3 is built from 17 residues. V shed 5 bases, J shed 0 bases, and the junction held 5 bases outside the gene matches. The DNA for the CDR3 is TGTGCCAGCAGCCTAAGGACTAGCGGGCCGAACACCGGGGAGCTGTTTTTT. This translates into CASSLRTSGPNTGELFF.

The chain recombines TRBV6-1 with TRBJ1-5, with TRBD1 identical over 7 bases. Per the germline V gene, CDR1 is MNHNS and CDR2 is SASEGT. This CDR3 comprises 16 residues. J was trimmed by 4 bases and V by 4 bases; bases with no gene match: 10. The CDR3 loop reads CASSGWTGGGNQPQHF. The CDR3 nucleotides read TGTGCCAGCAGTGGTTGGACAGGAGGTGGGAATCAGCCCCAGCATTTT.

This chain uses TRBV30 with TRBJ2-3; 7 bases match TRBD2. After removal of 2 bases from V and 1 base from J, the junction contained 9 bases not matched to a gene. Germline V gives CDR1 GTSNPN, CDR2 SVGIG (reference sequence). The CDR3 totals 16 residues. CDR3 loop: CAWSKELATGTDTQYF. In DNA form, the CDR3 reads TGTGCCTGGAGTAAGGAACTAGCGACAGGCACAGATACGCAGTATTTT.

The chain recombines TRBV7-9 with TRBJ2-5; no clear D gene. This CDR3 spans 11 amino acids. The germline V gene encodes CDR1 SEHNR and CDR2 FQNEAQ (reference sequence). Trimming left V 2 bases short and J 5 bases short, with 3 bases between. CDR3 sequence reads: CASSLPETQYF. In DNA, the CDR3 is TGTGCCAGCAGCTTACCGGAGACCCAGTACTTC.

The V gene is TRBV19, the J gene TRBJ1-1, with no clear D. The ends were cut back, 2 bases at V and 3 bases at J, with 13 bases in the middle. Germline V gene lookup returns CDR1 LNHDA and CDR2 SQIVND (reference sequence). The CDR3 extends over 15 amino acids. As DNA, the CDR3 is TGTGCCAGTAGTATAATCGGCGGCGGCTACACTGAAGCTTTCTTT. It encodes CASSIIGGGYTEAFF.

The chain links TRBV5-5 to TRBJ1-5, with 9 bases matching TRBD1. CDR1 and CDR2 (germline): SGHKS, YYEKEE (reference sequence). V dropped 4 bases and J dropped 4; count of bases not matched to a gene: 6. The CDR3 runs to 15 residues. The CDR3 DNA follows: TGTGCCAGCAGCCCGGACAGGGGCGAAAATCAGCCCCAGCATTTT. Translated: CASSPDRGENQPQHF. The full variable domain, rest sourced from reference TRBV5-5 and TRBJ1-5, is DAGVTQSPTHLIKTRGQQVTLRCSPISGHKSVSWYQQVLGQGPQFIFQYYEKEERGRGNFPDRFSARQFPNYSSELNVNALLLGDSALYLCASSPDRGENQPQHFGDGTRLSIL.

The chain couples TRBV7-9 to TRBJ1-4; D might be TRBD1 (6 bases). CDR1 and CDR2 from the germline V gene are SEHNR and FQNEAQ (reference sequence). The CDR3 has 15 residues. Trimming pared 5 bases from V and 2 bases from J, leaving 12 bases between. CDR3 loop: CASSRRTVTNEKLFF. The CDR3, as DNA: TGTGCCAGCAGCCGGAGGACAGTTACTAATGAAAAACTGTTTTTT. The full variable domain, in which reference TRBV7-9 and TRBJ1-4 provide the parts outside the CDR3, is DTGVSQNPRHKITKRGQNVTFRCDPISEHNRLYWYRQTLGQGPEFLTYFQNEAQLEKSRLLSDRFSAERPKGSFSTLEIQRTEQGDSAMYLCASSRRTVTNEKLFFGSGTQLSVL.

The chain joins TRBV29-1 to TRBJ1-5; 12 positions match TRBD1. The CDR3 covers 16 residues. Looked up from germline, CDR1 is SQVTM and CDR2 is ANQGSEA. The ends lost 4 bases at V and 2 bases at J; junction bases unmatched: 6. This CDR3 is CSVVRDRGLGNQPQHF. The DNA for the CDR3 is TGCAGCGTTGTCCGGGACAGGGGGCTCGGCAATCAGCCCCAGCATTTT.

The chain employs TRBV27 and TRBJ2-7; D gene uncertain. Germline CDR1 reads MNHEY; CDR2 reads SMNVEV (reference sequence). This CDR3 spans 11 amino acids. Trimming removed 8 bases from V and 3 bases from J, with 8 bases in between. CDR3 residues: CASASDYEQYF. Here the CDR3 DNA reads TGTGCCAGCGCGTCAGACTACGAGCAGTACTTC.

The chain recombines TRBV6-1 with TRBJ2-3; a possible D gene is TRBD1 (6 bases). The CDR3 contains 17 residues. Germline V CDR1 and CDR2: MNHNS, SASEGT. Trimming took off 4 bases at V and 3 bases at J, with 20 bases between the two ends. CDR3: CASSAQGHDVGTDTQYF. The DNA of the CDR3 is TGTGCCAGCAGTGCACAGGGCCACGATGTGGGGACAGATACGCAGTATTTT.